This TCR beta chain was found in a study of cytomegalovirus exposure and HLA in healthy donors. Study as a whole: T cells numbering about 179 million yielded around 120 million unique TCR beta sequences in an earlier analysis. HLA-typed donors were the source of about 85 million unique TCRs, which an early data release held.

The PCR ran on 60 Vbeta and 13 Jbeta primers. TCRdb keeps only in-frame clones here, not all; method: immunoSEQ multiplex PCR. The top ten clones hold under 4.5% of a sample with roughly 100,000 clones, roughly four fifths of them seen once. Sequencing was done on a sample of PBMCs. The clonotype was recovered from a man aged 40-50 years in good health and CMV-seronegative.

CDR3 protein: CASSGTGETQYF. The CDR3 DNA reads TGTGCCAGCAGCGGAACAGGGGAGACCCAGTACTTC. The chain uses TRBV2 and TRBJ2-5; D perhaps matches TRBD1 (6 bases). The ends were cut back, 6 bases at V and 5 bases at J, with 10 bases in the middle. The CDR3 is 12 residues long. From germline, CDR1 is SNHLY and CDR2 FYNNEI.